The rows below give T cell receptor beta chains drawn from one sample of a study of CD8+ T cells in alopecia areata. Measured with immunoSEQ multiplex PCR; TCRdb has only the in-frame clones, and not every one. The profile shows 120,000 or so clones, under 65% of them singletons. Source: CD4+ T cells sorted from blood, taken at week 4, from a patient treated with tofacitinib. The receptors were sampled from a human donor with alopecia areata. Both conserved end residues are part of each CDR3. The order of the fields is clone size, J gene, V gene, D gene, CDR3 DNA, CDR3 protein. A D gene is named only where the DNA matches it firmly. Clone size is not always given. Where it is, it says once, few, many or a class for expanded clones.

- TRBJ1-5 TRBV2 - TGTGCCAGCAGTGAAGAGGGCAGGATGACCAATCAGCCCCAGCATTTT CASSEEGRMTNQPQHF
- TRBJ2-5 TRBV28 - TGTGCCAGCAGTTTATCGACTAGGGGGTCCCAGTACTTC CASSLSTRGSQYF
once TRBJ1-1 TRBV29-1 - TGCAGCGTTGAATGGGTCCACACTGAAGCTTTCTTT CSVEWVHTEAFF
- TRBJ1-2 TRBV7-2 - TGTGCCAGCAGCCCCGAGGGGGGATATGGCTACACCTTC CASSPEGGYGYTF
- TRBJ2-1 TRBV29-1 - TGCAGCGTTGAAGAGCGACAGCTATACAATGAGCAGTTCTTC CSVEERQLYNEQFF
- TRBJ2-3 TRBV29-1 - TGCAGCGTGAAGGGAGAAGACACAGATACGCAGTATTTT CSVKGEDTDTQYF
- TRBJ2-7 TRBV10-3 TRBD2 TGTGCCATCAGGGTGGGGCTAGCGGGGGTCTACGAGCAGTACTTC CAIRVGLAGVYEQYF
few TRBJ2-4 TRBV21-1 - TGTGCCAGCAGCAAAGGCGGGGGGCTAGCCAAAAACATTCAGTACTTC CASSKGGGLAKNIQYF
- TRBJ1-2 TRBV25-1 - TGTGCCAGCATTTTACGTATGGCAGGACAAAGGCAGGGGAATGGCTACACCTTC CASILRMAGQRQGNGYTF
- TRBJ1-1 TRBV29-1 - TGCAGCGTAGGGAGAAACAGCCTCCCTTCTGAAGCTTTCTTT CSVGRNSLPSEAFF
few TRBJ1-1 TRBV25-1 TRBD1 TGTGCCAGCAGTGACCCCGATTCGACAGGGGAGACTGAAGCTTTCTTT CASSDPDSTGETEAFF
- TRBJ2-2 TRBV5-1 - TGCGCCAGCAGCTTGGATGGACATATCTCCCAGGCCGGGGAGCTGTTTTTT CASSLDGHISQAGELFF
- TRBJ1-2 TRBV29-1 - TGCAGCGTTGAGGGGGGTGAGGACAACTATGGCTACACCTTC CSVEGGEDNYGYTF
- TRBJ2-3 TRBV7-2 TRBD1 TGTGCCAGCAGCCTGGACAGGGAAGGGGATACGCAGTATTTT CASSLDREGDTQYF
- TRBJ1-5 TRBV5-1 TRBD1 TGCGCCAGCAGCCCGCGGACAGGGAGTAATCAGCCCCAGCATTTT CASSPRTGSNQPQHF
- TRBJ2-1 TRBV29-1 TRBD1 TGCAGCGTTACCCCTGGGACAGTCTACAATGAGCAGTTCTTC CSVTPGTVYNEQFF
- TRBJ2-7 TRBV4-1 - TGCGCCAGCAGCCAAGCTGGCGGCGCCTACGAGCAGTACTTC CASSQAGGAYEQYF